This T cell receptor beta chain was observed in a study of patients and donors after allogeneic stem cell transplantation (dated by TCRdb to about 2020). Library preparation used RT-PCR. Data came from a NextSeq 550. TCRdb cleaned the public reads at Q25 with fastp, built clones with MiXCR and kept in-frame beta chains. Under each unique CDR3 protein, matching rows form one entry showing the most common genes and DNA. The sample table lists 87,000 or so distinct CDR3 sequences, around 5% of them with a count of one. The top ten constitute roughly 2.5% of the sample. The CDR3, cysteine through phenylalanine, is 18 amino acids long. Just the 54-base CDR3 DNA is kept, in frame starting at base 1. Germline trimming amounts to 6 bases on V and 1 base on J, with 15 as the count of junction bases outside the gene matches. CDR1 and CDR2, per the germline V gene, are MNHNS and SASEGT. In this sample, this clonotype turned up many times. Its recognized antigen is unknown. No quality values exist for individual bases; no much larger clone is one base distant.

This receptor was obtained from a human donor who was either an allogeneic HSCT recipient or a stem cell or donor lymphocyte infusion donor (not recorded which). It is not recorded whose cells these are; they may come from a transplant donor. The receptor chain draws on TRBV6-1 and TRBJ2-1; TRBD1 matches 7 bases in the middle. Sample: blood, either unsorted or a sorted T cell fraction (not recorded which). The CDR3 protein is CASSQVRQGRRSYNEQFF. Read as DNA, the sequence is TGTGCCAGCAGCCAAGTTCGACAGGGTCGGAGGTCCTACAATGAGCAGTTCTTC.